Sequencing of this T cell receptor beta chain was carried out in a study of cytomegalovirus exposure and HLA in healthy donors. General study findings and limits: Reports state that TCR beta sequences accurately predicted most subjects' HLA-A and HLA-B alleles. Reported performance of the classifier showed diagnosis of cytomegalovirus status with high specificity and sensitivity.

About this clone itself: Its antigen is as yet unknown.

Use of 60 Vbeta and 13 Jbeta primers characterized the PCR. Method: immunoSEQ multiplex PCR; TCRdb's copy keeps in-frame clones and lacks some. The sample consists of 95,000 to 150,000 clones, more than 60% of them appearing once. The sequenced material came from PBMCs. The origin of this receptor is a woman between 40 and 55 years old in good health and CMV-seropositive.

The CDR3 spells CASSLDGGFFSNQPQHF. The DNA of the CDR3 is TGTGCCAGCAGCTTGGATGGTGGCTTCTTTAGCAATCAGCCCCAGCATTTT. The rearrangement joins TRBV5-6 to TRBJ1-5, with no clear D. This CDR3 contains 17 residues. The germline gives CDR1 SGHDT, CDR2 YYEEEE. Trimming took 0 bases from V and 0 from J, leaving 13 bases between them.